The clone carrying this TCR beta chain appeared a single time. The data were obtained in a study of OX40 agonist ivuxolimab in advanced cancers. TCRdb's copy holds only in-frame clones and misses some; the assay was immunoSEQ multiplex PCR. The sample shows tens of thousands of clones, around 87% of them seen only once. The sequencing here drew on CD4+ or CD8+ T cells sorted from blood, taken in a trial of the OX40 agonist ivuxolimab. The clonotype was recovered from an adult with an advanced solid tumor such as melanoma, head and neck, liver or kidney cancer.

CDR3 in DNA: TGTGCCAGCAGCCCATCAGGGACTAGCGGGGGCTCCGGCACAGATACGCAGTATTTT. This gives the protein CASSPSGTSGGSGTDTQYF. The rearrangement uses TRBV11-3 and TRBJ2-3; 14 bases match TRBD2. Trimming removed 5 bases from V and 1 base from J; junction bases left unmatched: 11. The CDR3 contains 19 residues. CDR1 and CDR2 (germline): SGHNT, YENEEA.